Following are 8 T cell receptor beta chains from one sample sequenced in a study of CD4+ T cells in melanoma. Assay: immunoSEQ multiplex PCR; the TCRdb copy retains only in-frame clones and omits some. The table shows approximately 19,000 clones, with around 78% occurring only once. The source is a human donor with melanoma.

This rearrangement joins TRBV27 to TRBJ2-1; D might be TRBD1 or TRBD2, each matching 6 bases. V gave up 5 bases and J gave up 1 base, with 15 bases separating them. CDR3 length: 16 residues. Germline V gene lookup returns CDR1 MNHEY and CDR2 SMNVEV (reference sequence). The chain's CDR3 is CASSRLGAGSYNEQFF. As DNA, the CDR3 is TGTGCCAGCAGTCGATTGGGGGCGGGGTCCTACAATGAGCAGTTCTTC.

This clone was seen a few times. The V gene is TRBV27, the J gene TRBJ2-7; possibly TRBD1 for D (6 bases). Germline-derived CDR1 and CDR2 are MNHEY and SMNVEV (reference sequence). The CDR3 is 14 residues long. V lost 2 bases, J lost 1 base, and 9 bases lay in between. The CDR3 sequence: CASSLNGQSYEQYF. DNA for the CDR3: TGTGCCAGCAGTTTAAATGGACAGTCCTACGAGCAGTACTTC.

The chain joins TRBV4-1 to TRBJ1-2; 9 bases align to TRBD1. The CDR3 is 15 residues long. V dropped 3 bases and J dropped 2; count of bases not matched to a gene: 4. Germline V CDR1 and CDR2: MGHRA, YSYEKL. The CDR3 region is CASSQRTGANYGYTF. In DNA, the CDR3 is TGCGCCAGCAGCCAGAGGACAGGGGCGAACTATGGCTACACCTTC.

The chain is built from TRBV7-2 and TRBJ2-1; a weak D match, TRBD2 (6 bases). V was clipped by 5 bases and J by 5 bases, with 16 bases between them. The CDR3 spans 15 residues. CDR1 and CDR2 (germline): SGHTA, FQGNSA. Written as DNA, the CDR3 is TGTGCCAGCAGCCCAAGACTTGGGGGGAACAATGAGCAGTTCTTC. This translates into CASSPRLGGNNEQFF.

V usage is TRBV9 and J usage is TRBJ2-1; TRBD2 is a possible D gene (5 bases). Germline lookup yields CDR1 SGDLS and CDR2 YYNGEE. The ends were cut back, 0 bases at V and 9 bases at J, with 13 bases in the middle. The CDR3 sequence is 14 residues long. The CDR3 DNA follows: TGTGCCAGCAGCGTAGAGCTATCCCGGGGTGAGCAGTTCTTC. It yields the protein CASSVELSRGEQFF. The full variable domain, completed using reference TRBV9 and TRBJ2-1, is DSGVTQTPKHLITATGQRVTLRCSPRSGDLSVYWYQQSLDQGLQFLIQYYNGEERAKGNILERFSAQQFPDLHSELNLSSLELGDSALYFCASSVELSRGEQFFGPGTRLTVL.

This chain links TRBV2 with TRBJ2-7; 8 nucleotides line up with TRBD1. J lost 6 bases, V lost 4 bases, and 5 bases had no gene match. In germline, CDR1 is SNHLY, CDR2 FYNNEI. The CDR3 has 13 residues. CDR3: CASSGGQVGEQYF. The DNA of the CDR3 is TGTGCCAGCAGTGGGGGACAGGTGGGCGAGCAGTACTTC.

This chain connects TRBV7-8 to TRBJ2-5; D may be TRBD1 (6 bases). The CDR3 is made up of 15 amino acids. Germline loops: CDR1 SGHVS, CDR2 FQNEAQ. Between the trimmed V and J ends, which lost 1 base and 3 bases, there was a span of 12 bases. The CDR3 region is CASSLETGVKETQYF. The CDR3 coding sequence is TGTGCCAGCAGCTTAGAGACAGGAGTAAAAGAGACCCAGTACTTC. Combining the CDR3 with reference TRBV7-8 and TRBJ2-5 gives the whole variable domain GAGVSQSPRYKVAKRGQDVALRCDPISGHVSLFWYQQALGQGPEFLTYFQNEAQLDKSGLPSDRFFAERPEGSVSTLKIQRTQQEDSAVYLCASSLETGVKETQYFGPGTRLLVL.

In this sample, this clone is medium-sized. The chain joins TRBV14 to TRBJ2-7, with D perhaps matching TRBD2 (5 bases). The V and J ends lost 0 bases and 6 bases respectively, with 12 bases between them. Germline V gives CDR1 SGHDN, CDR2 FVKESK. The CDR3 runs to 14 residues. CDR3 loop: CASSQDGRGVEQYF. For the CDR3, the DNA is TGTGCCAGCAGCCAAGATGGGAGAGGAGTCGAGCAGTACTTC. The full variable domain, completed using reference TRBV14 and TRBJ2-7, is EAGVTQFPSHSVIEKGQTVTLRCDPISGHDNLYWYRRVMGKEIKFLLHFVKESKQDESGMPNNRFLAERTGGTYSTLKVQPAELEDSGVYFCASSQDGRGVEQYFGPGTRLTVT.